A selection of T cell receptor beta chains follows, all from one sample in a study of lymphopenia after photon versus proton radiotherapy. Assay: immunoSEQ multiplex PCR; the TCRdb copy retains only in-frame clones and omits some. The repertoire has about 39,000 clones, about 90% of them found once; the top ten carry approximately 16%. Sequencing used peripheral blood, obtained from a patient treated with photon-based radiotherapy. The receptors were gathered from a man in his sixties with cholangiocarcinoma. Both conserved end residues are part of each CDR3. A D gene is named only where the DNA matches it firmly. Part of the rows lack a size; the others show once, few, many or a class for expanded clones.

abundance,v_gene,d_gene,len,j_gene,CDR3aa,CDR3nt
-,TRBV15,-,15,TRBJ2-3,CATSRDLGGTDTQYF,TGTGCCACCAGCAGAGATTTGGGTGGGACTGACACGCAGTATTTT
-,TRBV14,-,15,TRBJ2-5,CASSPWAGGSETQYF,TGTGCCAGCAGCCCCTGGGCCGGAGGTTCGGAGACCCAGTACTTC
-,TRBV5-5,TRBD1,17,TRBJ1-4,CASSPNQYRDSNEKLFF,TGTGCCAGCAGCCCAAATCAGTACCGGGACAGTAATGAAAAACTGTTTTTT
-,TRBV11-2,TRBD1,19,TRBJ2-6,CASSKKPGQGAGGANVLTF,TGTGCCAGCAGCAAAAAACCGGGACAGGGGGCAGGCGGGGCCAACGTCCTGACTTTC
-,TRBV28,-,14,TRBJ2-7,CASSSPGSSYEQYF,TGTGCCAGCAGTAGTCCAGGCAGCTCCTACGAGCAGTACTTC
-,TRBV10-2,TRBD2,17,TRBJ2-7,CASSEIPGTSAKYEQYF,TGCGCCAGCAGTGAGATACCTGGGACTAGCGCTAAGTACGAGCAGTACTTC
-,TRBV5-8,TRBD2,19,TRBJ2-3,CASSSGLAGGPLFPDTQYF,TGTGCCAGCAGCTCGGGACTAGCGGGGGGGCCCTTGTTTCCAGATACGCAGTATTTT
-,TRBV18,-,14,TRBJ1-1,CASSPRGGITEAFF,TGTGCCAGCTCACCGAGGGGAGGAATCACTGAAGCTTTCTTT
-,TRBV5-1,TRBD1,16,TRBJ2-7,CASSLVGTAPPYEQYF,TGCGCCAGCAGCTTGGTCGGGACAGCTCCGCCCTACGAGCAGTACTTC
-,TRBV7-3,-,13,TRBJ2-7,CASSYGGGSEQYF,TGTGCCAGCAGCTATGGAGGGGGCAGCGAGCAGTACTTC
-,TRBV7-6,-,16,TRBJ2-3,CASSLAVNTRADTQYF,TGTGCCAGCAGCTTAGCCGTTAACACACGCGCAGATACGCAGTATTTT
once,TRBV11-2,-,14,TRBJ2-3,CASHRVLSTDTQYF,TGTGCCAGTCATAGGGTGTTGAGCACAGATACGCAGTATTTT
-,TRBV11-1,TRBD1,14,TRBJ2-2,CASSWDRRTGELFF,TGTGCCAGCAGCTGGGACAGGAGAACCGGGGAGCTGTTTTTT
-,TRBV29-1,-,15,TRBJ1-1,CSVEVAHRGFTEAFF,TGCAGCGTTGAAGTCGCACACCGGGGCTTCACTGAAGCTTTCTTT
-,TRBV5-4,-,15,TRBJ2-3,CASSLARAGPDTQYF,TGTGCCAGCAGCTTGGCAAGGGCAGGGCCAGATACGCAGTATTTT
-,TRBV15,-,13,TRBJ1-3,CATSRDRGNTIYF,TGTGCCACCAGCAGAGACAGGGGAAACACCATATATTTT
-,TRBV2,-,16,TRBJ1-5,CASSEQGSRSNQPQHF,TGTGCCAGCAGCGAACAGGGCAGCCGGAGCAATCAGCCCCAGCATTTT
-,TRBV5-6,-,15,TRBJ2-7,CASSLFQGRTYEQYF,TGTGCCAGCAGCTTGTTTCAGGGTAGGACCTACGAGCAGTACTTC
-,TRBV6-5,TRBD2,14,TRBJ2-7,CASSYGAGGYEQYF,TGTGCCAGCAGTTACGGGGCGGGGGGATACGAGCAGTACTTC
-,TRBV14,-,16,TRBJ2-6,CASSQDWQAGANVLTF,TGTGCCAGCAGCCAAGATTGGCAGGCTGGGGCCAACGTCCTGACTTTC
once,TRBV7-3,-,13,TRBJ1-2,CASSLSWRGGYTF,TGTGCCAGCAGCTTATCTTGGCGAGGTGGCTACACCTTC
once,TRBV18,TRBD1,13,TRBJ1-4,CASSPQGGEKLFF,TGTGCCAGCTCACCCCAGGGGGGTGAAAAACTGTTTTTT
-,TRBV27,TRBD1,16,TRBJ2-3,CASSLYRGRGTDTQYF,TGTGCCAGCAGTCTTTACAGGGGGCGGGGCACAGATACGCAGTATTTT
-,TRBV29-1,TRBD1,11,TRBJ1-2,CSARTGNGYTF,TGCAGCGCTCGGACAGGGAATGGCTACACCTTC
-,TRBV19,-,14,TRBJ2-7,CASRETGTPYEQYF,TGTGCCAGTAGGGAAACCGGGACCCCCTACGAGCAGTACTTC
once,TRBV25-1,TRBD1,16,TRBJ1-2,CASSESGQGASYGYTF,TGTGCCAGCAGTGAATCGGGCCAGGGGGCATCCTATGGCTACACCTTC
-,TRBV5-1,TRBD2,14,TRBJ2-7,CASSPGGLDYEQYF,TGCGCCAGCAGCCCGGGGGGACTGGACTACGAGCAGTACTTC